The entry that follows covers one T cell receptor (beta chain) sequence. In TCRdb, the 5' RACE reads were re-called with MiXCR into one record per CDR3 protein. The sample yields hundreds of thousands of distinct CDR3 sequences, 25% to 30% seen once. This record comes from a study of T-cell memory formation after mild COVID-19. With V trimmed by 5 bases and J by 10 bases, 9 bases remained unmatched. The CDR3 loop spans 16 amino acids. The germline V gene encodes CDR1 KGHDR and CDR2 SFDVKD. Sequenced material: PBMCs or a T cell subset sorted from them (not recorded which). The chain links TRBV24-1 to TRBJ2-1; 14 nucleotides agree with TRBD2. The TCR sequence derives from an adult woman who had mild COVID-19 (a few samples of this study predate the infection). Cell type and time point are not known. The CDR3 spells CATSVSGTSGRREQFF. DNA of the CDR3: TGTGCCACCAGTGTGTCCGGGACTAGCGGGAGAAGAGAGCAGTTCTTC.